Listed below are T cell receptor beta chains from one sample, sequenced in a study of CD8+ T cells in alopecia areata. Measured with immunoSEQ multiplex PCR; TCRdb has only the in-frame clones, and not every one. The sample includes about 180,000 clones, roughly 46% of them seen just once. Specimen: CD8+ T cells sorted from blood, collected between weeks 51 and 52, from a patient treated with tofacitinib. Every receptor here comes from a human donor with alopecia areata. CDR3s include the opening cysteine and the closing phenylalanine or tryptophan. The D gene is left open where the match is weak. Expanded clones are given a class, and other clones once, few, many or no size at all.

J	length	D	size	V	DNA	CDR3
TRBJ1-5	13	.	.	TRBV5-1	TGCGCCAGCAGCTATGAGCGGGACCAGCCCCAGCATTTT	CASSYERDQPQHF
TRBJ1-1	15	.	.	TRBV13	TGTGCCAGCAGCTTACTTCGGGGTACTGGCACTGAAGCTTTCTTT	CASSLLRGTGTEAFF
TRBJ2-7	16	TRBD2	few	TRBV10-3	TGTGCCATCAGCCTGACTAGCGGGGGGACCGCCTACGAGCAGTACTTC	CAISLTSGGTAYEQYF
TRBJ2-5	11	.	few	TRBV29-1	TGCAGCGTTCGATCAGAAGAGACCCAGTACTTC	CSVRSEETQYF
TRBJ2-5	17	TRBD1	.	TRBV11-1	TGTGCCAGCAGCTCTGGACAGGGATTCTCTCGTGAGGAGACCCAGTACTTC	CASSSGQGFSREETQYF
TRBJ1-4	15	.	.	TRBV30	TGTGCCTGGAGTGTACGTGGTCCAACTAATGAAAAACTGTTTTTT	CAWSVRGPTNEKLFF
TRBJ1-2	11	.	once	TRBV6-6	TGTGCCAGCAGTTACTCGTATGGCTACACCTTC	CASSYSYGYTF
TRBJ2-2	16	.	.	TRBV6-1	TGTGCCAGCAGTGAAGGGGGTTACAGGGACACCGGGGAGCTGTTTTTT	CASSEGGYRDTGELFF
TRBJ1-5	12	TRBD1	.	TRBV29-1	TGCAGCGTGGGACAGGGCGGTCAGCCCCAGCATTTT	CSVGQGGQPQHF
TRBJ1-2	13	.	.	TRBV6-4	TGTGCCAGCAGTGAGGGGCCTCTGGGCGGCTACACCTTC	CASSEGPLGGYTF
TRBJ1-6	15	.	.	TRBV27	TGTGCCAGCAGTTTAGGAGGGGGGAAGAATTCACCCCTCCACTTT	CASSLGGGKNSPLHF
TRBJ1-6	14	.	.	TRBV9	TGTGCCAGCAGTACACAGTTCTATAATTCACCCCTCCACTTT	CASSTQFYNSPLHF
TRBJ1-1	14	.	.	TRBV14	TGTGCCAGCAGCGGCAGTTACATGAACACTGAAGCTTTCTTT	CASSGSYMNTEAFF
TRBJ2-3	20	.	.	TRBV5-1	TGCGCCAGCAACTCATTAGGACAGGAGAAACCCCGGGACTCCACAGATACGCAGTATTTT	CASNSLGQEKPRDSTDTQYF